Shown below are 16 T cell receptor beta chains from a single sample sequenced in a study of human T cells and chemical hapten exposure. Time point specified: patch test 2, 6 weeks after DPC sensitization. Treatment of the sample: therapeutic diphenylcyclopropenone sensitization with weekly scalp DPC. MiXCR was run by TCRdb on the RACE reads, yielding one entry per CDR3 protein. The sample consists of approximately 350,000 distinct CDR3 sequences, about 6% of them appearing once. Source: whole blood, taken in connection with sensitization to the hapten diphenylcyclopropenone (DPC). These receptors originate from a woman in her late teens or twenties with alopecia areata. Some clones in this sample may be carry-over from other donors' samples.

This clonotype was detected many times. This rearrangement joins TRBV3-1 to TRBJ2-5; D gene unclear. From germline, CDR1 is LGHDT and CDR2 YNNKEL (reference sequence). With 0 bases removed from V and 7 bases from J, the gap between germline ends came to 6 bases. This CDR3 contains 12 residues. CDR3: CASSQELRTQYF. In DNA form, the CDR3 reads TGTGCCAGCAGCCAAGAATTGCGGACCCAGTACTTC.

This clonotype was picked up a small number of times. The chain combines TRBV4-3 with TRBJ2-3; TRBD2 agrees at 8 bases. The CDR3 is 19 residues long. Germline V gene sequence: CDR1 LGHNA, CDR2 YSLEER. Losses at the gene ends were 2 bases for V and 0 bases for J; bases not matched to a gene: 13. The CDR3 sequence is CASSQHTPSRGGSTDTQYF. DNA of the CDR3: TGCGCCAGCAGCCAACATACCCCGTCGCGCGGGGGGAGCACAGATACGCAGTATTTT.

This clonotype has a handful of counts. The CDR3 DNA reads as TGTGCCAGCAGTTTAGGGGAGCTATATGGCTACACCTTC. As protein: CASSLGELYGYTF. This rearrangement joins TRBV12-3 or TRBV12-4 to TRBJ1-2; D uncertain. With 1 base removed from V and 5 bases from J, the gap between germline ends came to 8 bases. This CDR3 has 13 amino acids.

This clonotype has a count of ten or more. Here the CDR3 DNA reads TGTGCCAGCAGCGTAGGACTAGCCAAAGCACTGGTTGGGGCCAACGTCCTGACTTTC. This codes for CASSVGLAKALVGANVLTF. The chain couples TRBV9 to TRBJ2-6, with TRBD2 identical over 7 bases. The CDR3 loop spans 19 amino acids. Losses at the gene ends were 0 bases for V and 3 bases for J; bases not matched to a gene: 12. CDR1 is SGDLS and CDR2 is YYNGEE in the germline V gene.

This clonotype was seen many times. The rearrangement uses TRBV9 and TRBJ2-5, with unresolved D. Germline CDR1 reads SGDLS; CDR2 reads YYNGEE. V lost 0 bases to trimming and J lost 5 bases, with 11 bases between them. The CDR3 sequence is 14 residues long. The CDR3 is CASSVDGLWETQYF. The DNA of the CDR3 is TGTGCCAGCAGCGTAGATGGGCTCTGGGAGACCCAGTACTTC.

This clonotype was seen repeatedly, ten times or more. The V and J genes are TRBV5-1 and TRBJ2-1, with D possibly TRBD1 on 6 matching bases. Germline loops: CDR1 SGHRS, CDR2 YFSETQ. V was shortened by 2 bases and J by 6 bases, with 24 bases between the two germline ends. The CDR3 is 18 residues long. In DNA form, the CDR3 reads TGCGCCAGCAGCTTAGGGTCGACAGGAAAGGTCGGTGTCAATGAGCAGTTCTTC. It is translated as CASSLGSTGKVGVNEQFF.

There are many counts of this clonotype. The rearrangement links TRBV20-1 to TRBJ1-5, with a possible D match to TRBD1 (5 bases). CDR3 size: 14 residues. Germline CDR1 and CDR2: DFQATT and SNEGSKA (reference sequence). V was pared by 6 bases and J by 9 bases, with 21 bases between. Here the CDR3 reads CSAREGATSRPQHF. The CDR3 region has the DNA TGCAGTGCCCGAGAAGGGGCGACCAGCAGGCCCCAGCATTTT.

This clonotype was seen a handful of times. The chain employs TRBV4-3 and TRBJ2-2, with 9 bases lining up with TRBD2. CDR1 is LGHNA and CDR2 is YSLEER in the germline V gene. J gave up 5 bases and V 0 bases, and 13 bases lay outside the gene matches. The CDR3 consists of 19 residues. The CDR3, as DNA: TGCGCCAGCAGCCAAGAACGCCAGGCCGCGGGGGGGCCAACCGGGGAGCTGTTTTTT. Protein sequence: CASSQERQAAGGPTGELFF.

This clonotype was counted many times. CDR3 amino acids: CASSLEGRDNSPLHF. The CDR3, as DNA: TGTGCCAGCAGCTTAGAGGGCAGGGATAATTCACCCCTCCACTTT. V usage is TRBV7-2 and J usage is TRBJ1-6; D perhaps matches TRBD1 (5 bases). CDR1 SGHTA and CDR2 FQGNSA come from the germline V gene. This CDR3 is 15 amino acids long. The ends were cut back, 1 base at V and 5 bases at J, with 9 bases in the middle.

This clonotype occurred many times. V usage is TRBV5-1 and J usage is TRBJ2-1; no clear D. Deletions cut 0 bases from V and 5 bases from J, with 15 bases between. The CDR3 is 16 residues long. Germline values: CDR1 SGHRS, CDR2 YFSETQ. CDR3 nucleotide sequence: TGCGCCAGCAGCTTGGAGGGAAATAGCTTCAACAATGAGCAGTTCTTC. As protein: CASSLEGNSFNNEQFF. Full variable domain (rest looked up from reference TRBV5-1 and TRBJ2-1): KAGVTQTPRYLIKTRGQQVTLSCSPISGHRSVSWYQQTPGQGLQFLFEYFSETQRNKGNFPGRFSGRQFSNSRSEMNVSTLELGDSALYLCASSLEGNSFNNEQFFGPGTRLTVL.

The V call is TRBV5-1, the J call TRBJ2-7, with 7 bases that match TRBD1. V was clipped by 4 bases and J by 2 bases; unmatched bases: 9. Germline CDR1 reads SGHRS; CDR2 reads YFSETQ. The CDR3 is 15 amino acids. The CDR3 DNA reads TGCGCCAGCAGCGGAACCGGGACAGAAACCTACGAGCAGTACTTC. Translated, it gives CASSGTGTETYEQYF. The complete variable domain, with remaining parts taken from reference TRBV5-1 and TRBJ2-7, reads KAGVTQTPRYLIKTRGQQVTLSCSPISGHRSVSWYQQTPGQGLQFLFEYFSETQRNKGNFPGRFSGRQFSNSRSEMNVSTLELGDSALYLCASSGTGTETYEQYFGPGTRLTVT.

CDR3 protein: CASSDFPGSTDTQYF. The CDR3 coding sequence is TGTGCCAGCAGCGACTTCCCAGGAAGCACAGATACGCAGTATTTT. The chain carries TRBV7-3 and TRBJ2-3; D gene uncertain. From germline, CDR1 is SGHTA and CDR2 FQGTGA. Trimming took off 5 bases at V and 0 bases at J, with 12 bases between the two ends. CDR3 length equals 15 residues.

This chain joins TRBV7-2 and TRBJ2-4; D is perhaps TRBD1 (5 bases). This CDR3 comprises 15 residues. Trimming removed 5 bases at V and 6 bases at J, with 17 bases between. From germline, CDR1 is SGHTA and CDR2 FQGNSA. This CDR3 reads CASSPLAGSVNIQYF. CDR3 coding DNA: TGTGCCAGCAGCCCCCTGGCAGGGTCGGTAAACATTCAGTACTTC.

This clonotype showed up just once. The gene calls are TRBV4-3 and TRBJ2-7; 9 bases are a match to TRBD1. Trimming cost V 0 bases and J 5 bases; bases outside gene matches: 5. The CDR3 is made up of 15 amino acids. Germline V CDR1 and CDR2: LGHNA, YSLEER. The CDR3 nucleotides are TGCGCCAGCAGCCAAGAGGGACAGGGATTTGACGAGCAGTACTTC. As protein: CASSQEGQGFDEQYF.

In its sample, this clonotype was seen a few times. This sequence joins TRBV7-6 and TRBJ2-1; a weak D match, TRBD2 (6 bases). This CDR3 is built from 14 residues. V was cut by 1 base and J by 5 bases, with 9 bases left in between. Germline values: CDR1 SGHVS, CDR2 FNYEAQ. DNA for the CDR3: TGTGCCAGCAGCTTAGGGACTACCAACAATGAGCAGTTCTTC. Encoded protein: CASSLGTTNNEQFF.

The J gene is TRBJ1-5, the V gene TRBV5-1; TRBD1 might be the D (6 bases). This CDR3 region has 15 residues. Trimming removed 4 bases from V and 3 bases from J, with 14 bases in between. Germline CDR1 is SGHRS and CDR2 is YFSETQ. CDR3 region: CASSPDTGLNQPQHF. CDR3 DNA: TGCGCCAGCAGCCCGGATACAGGGCTCAATCAGCCCCAGCATTTT.